Listed below are T cell receptor beta chains from one sample, sequenced in a study of blood T cell repertoires in COVID-19. Sequenced by immunoSEQ multiplex PCR; TCRdb stores in-frame clones only, minus some. The sample contains some 320,000 clones, roughly 89% of which appear only once. The sample consisted of PBMCs or T cells enriched from blood (not recorded which). The receptors originated from a woman aged 50 to 65 who had been exposed to COVID-19. Both conserved end residues are part of each CDR3. A D gene is named only where the DNA matches it firmly. The size of a clone is reported for some rows only, either as once, few or many, or as a class for expanded clones.

d_gene: -
abundance: -
j_gene: TRBJ2-7
v_gene: TRBV27
CDR3aa: CASSFRGDDEQYF
CDR3nt: TGTGCCAGCAGTTTCAGGGGAGACGACGAGCAGTACTTC

d_gene: -
abundance: -
j_gene: TRBJ2-4
v_gene: TRBV28
CDR3aa: CASSPESRLGVLKNIQYF
CDR3nt: TGTGCCAGCAGTCCCGAATCGCGACTCGGCGTTCTCAAAAACATTCAGTACTTC

d_gene: TRBD2
abundance: few
j_gene: TRBJ2-7
v_gene: TRBV5-8
CDR3aa: CASSWGLAGTYEQYF
CDR3nt: TGTGCCAGCAGCTGGGGACTAGCGGGGACCTACGAGCAGTACTTC

d_gene: TRBD1
abundance: -
j_gene: TRBJ1-1
v_gene: TRBV30
CDR3aa: CAWRTIGTGVNTEAFF
CDR3nt: TGTGCCTGGCGTACCATAGGGACAGGAGTGAACACTGAAGCTTTCTTT

d_gene: -
abundance: -
j_gene: TRBJ1-6
v_gene: TRBV5-5
CDR3aa: CASSSELRGSNSPLHF
CDR3nt: TGTGCCAGCAGCTCGGAACTCAGGGGAAGCAATTCACCCCTCCACTTT

d_gene: -
abundance: -
j_gene: TRBJ2-1
v_gene: TRBV5-1
CDR3aa: CASSLGGQGTEQFF
CDR3nt: TGCGCCAGCAGCTTGGGGGGTCAGGGGACTGAGCAGTTCTTC

d_gene: -
abundance: -
j_gene: TRBJ2-3
v_gene: TRBV6-5
CDR3aa: CASKRGSRADTQYF
CDR3nt: TGTGCCAGCAAACGGGGTAGCCGGGCAGATACGCAGTATTTT

d_gene: -
abundance: once
j_gene: TRBJ2-1
v_gene: TRBV7-2
CDR3aa: CASSLALNYNEQFF
CDR3nt: TGTGCCAGCAGCTTAGCACTGAACTACAATGAGCAGTTCTTC

d_gene: -
abundance: -
j_gene: TRBJ2-1
v_gene: TRBV21-1
CDR3aa: CASSNLHSDTSYNEQFF
CDR3nt: TGTGCCAGCAGCAACCTACACAGTGATACCTCCTACAATGAGCAGTTCTTC

d_gene: -
abundance: -
j_gene: TRBJ2-1
v_gene: TRBV15
CDR3aa: CATSTGLGPYNEQFF
CDR3nt: TGTGCCACCAGCACAGGTTTGGGGCCATACAATGAGCAGTTCTTC

d_gene: TRBD1
abundance: -
j_gene: TRBJ1-2
v_gene: TRBV13
CDR3aa: CASSPTGGYGYTF
CDR3nt: TGTGCCAGCAGCCCAACAGGGGGCTATGGCTACACCTTC

d_gene: TRBD1
abundance: -
j_gene: TRBJ2-5
v_gene: TRBV4-1
CDR3aa: CASSLTGGETQYF
CDR3nt: TGCGCCAGCAGCCTTACAGGGGGAGAGACCCAGTACTTC

d_gene: -
abundance: -
j_gene: TRBJ2-3
v_gene: TRBV4-1
CDR3aa: CASSQGVSGDTQYF
CDR3nt: TGCGCCAGCAGCCAAGGTGTTTCGGGGGATACGCAGTATTTT

d_gene: TRBD1
abundance: -
j_gene: TRBJ1-2
v_gene: TRBV28
CDR3aa: CASSPLTGLMAGYTF
CDR3nt: TGTGCCAGCAGCCCGCTGACAGGGCTTATGGCCGGCTACACCTTC

d_gene: TRBD1
abundance: -
j_gene: TRBJ1-4
v_gene: TRBV2
CDR3aa: CASSKYTGGGEKLFF
CDR3nt: TGTGCCAGCAGTAAATACACAGGGGGCGGAGAAAAACTGTTTTTT

d_gene: TRBD2
abundance: -
j_gene: TRBJ2-2
v_gene: TRBV7-8
CDR3aa: CASSLERGTGELFF
CDR3nt: TGTGCCAGCAGCTTAGAGCGGGGCACCGGGGAGCTGTTTTTT

d_gene: -
abundance: -
j_gene: TRBJ1-5
v_gene: TRBV23-1
CDR3aa: CVIRGGNQPQHF
CDR3nt: TGCGTAATCAGGGGAGGGAATCAGCCCCAGCATTTT

d_gene: -
abundance: -
j_gene: TRBJ2-1
v_gene: TRBV7-8
CDR3aa: CASSLEAGYNEQFF
CDR3nt: TGTGCCAGCAGCTTAGAGGCAGGGTACAATGAGCAGTTCTTC

d_gene: -
abundance: -
j_gene: TRBJ1-2
v_gene: TRBV28
CDR3aa: CASSRPAINYGYTF
CDR3nt: TGTGCCAGCAGTCGCCCAGCGATTAACTATGGCTACACCTTC

d_gene: -
abundance: few
j_gene: TRBJ1-3
v_gene: TRBV3-1/TRBV3-2
CDR3aa: CASSPSDSGNTIYF
CDR3nt: TGTGCCAGCAGCCCGTCAGACTCTGGAAACACCATATATTTT

d_gene: -
abundance: -
j_gene: TRBJ1-4
v_gene: TRBV5-4
CDR3aa: CASNERGGAEKLFF
CDR3nt: TGTGCCAGCAACGAGAGGGGGGGGGCTGAAAAACTGTTTTTT

d_gene: -
abundance: -
j_gene: TRBJ1-2
v_gene: TRBV7-2
CDR3aa: CASSNNNRVWGYTF
CDR3nt: TGTGCCAGCAGCAACAACAACAGGGTCTGGGGCTACACCTTC

d_gene: -
abundance: -
j_gene: TRBJ2-3
v_gene: TRBV29-1
CDR3aa: CSVQGRRGKTPSTDTQYF
CDR3nt: TGCAGCGTTCAAGGGCGCAGGGGAAAAACGCCATCCACAGATACGCAGTATTTT

d_gene: -
abundance: -
j_gene: TRBJ1-3
v_gene: TRBV7-9
CDR3aa: CARVGGSGNTIYF
CDR3nt: TGTGCCAGGGTAGGGGGATCTGGAAACACCATATATTTT

d_gene: -
abundance: -
j_gene: TRBJ2-5
v_gene: TRBV11-2
CDR3aa: CASSLGGHKIGETQYF
CDR3nt: TGTGCCAGCAGCTTGGGGGGGCATAAAATAGGGGAGACCCAGTACTTC

d_gene: TRBD1
abundance: -
j_gene: TRBJ1-2
v_gene: TRBV4-1
CDR3aa: CASSQEPGQVFYGYTF
CDR3nt: TGCGCCAGCAGCCAAGAGCCGGGACAGGTCTTCTATGGCTACACCTTC

d_gene: TRBD1
abundance: -
j_gene: TRBJ1-3
v_gene: TRBV6-5
CDR3aa: CASSRDSATGNTIYF
CDR3nt: TGTGCCAGCAGTAGGGACAGCGCTACAGGAAACACCATATATTTT

d_gene: TRBD1
abundance: -
j_gene: TRBJ2-2
v_gene: TRBV4-2
CDR3aa: CASSHRLGQGGNTGELFF
CDR3nt: TGTGCCAGCAGCCACAGGCTAGGACAGGGGGGGAACACCGGGGAGCTGTTTTTT

d_gene: TRBD2
abundance: -
j_gene: TRBJ2-6
v_gene: TRBV3-1/TRBV3-2
CDR3aa: CASSQLAGAVSGANVLTF
CDR3nt: TGTGCCAGCAGCCAGCTAGCGGGGGCCGTCTCTGGGGCCAACGTCCTGACTTTC

d_gene: TRBD1
abundance: -
j_gene: TRBJ1-2
v_gene: TRBV5-1
CDR3aa: CASRAGGTNYGYTF
CDR3nt: TGCGCCAGCAGAGCAGGGGGGACTAACTATGGCTACACCTTC

d_gene: -
abundance: once
j_gene: TRBJ1-5
v_gene: TRBV7-9
CDR3aa: CASSRSWGGPGNSNQPQHF
CDR3nt: TGTGCCAGCAGCCGAAGCTGGGGGGGCCCCGGGAATAGCAATCAGCCCCAGCATTTT

d_gene: -
abundance: -
j_gene: TRBJ1-3
v_gene: TRBV28
CDR3aa: CASSLGQIGNTIYF
CDR3nt: TGTGCCAGCAGTCTCGGACAGATTGGAAACACCATATATTTT

d_gene: TRBD1
abundance: -
j_gene: TRBJ2-5
v_gene: TRBV3-1/TRBV3-2
CDR3aa: CASSQYGQGKRETQYF
CDR3nt: TGTGCCAGCAGCCAATACGGACAGGGTAAACGAGAGACCCAGTACTTC

d_gene: TRBD1
abundance: -
j_gene: TRBJ1-2
v_gene: TRBV6-4
CDR3aa: CASSDSTGGGYTF
CDR3nt: TGTGCCAGCAGTGACTCGACAGGGGGCGGCTACACCTTC

d_gene: -
abundance: -
j_gene: TRBJ2-2
v_gene: TRBV28
CDR3aa: CASSLQRGWELFF
CDR3nt: TGTGCCAGCAGTTTGCAGCGCGGGTGGGAGCTGTTTTTT

d_gene: -
abundance: -
j_gene: TRBJ1-6
v_gene: TRBV28
CDR3aa: CASRAETGYNSPLHF
CDR3nt: TGTGCCAGCAGAGCCGAGACAGGTTATAATTCACCCCTCCACTTT

d_gene: -
abundance: -
j_gene: TRBJ2-7
v_gene: TRBV6-1
CDR3aa: CASSEGISGLRNEQYF
CDR3nt: TGTGCCAGCAGTGAAGGAATCAGCGGGCTTAGGAACGAGCAGTACTTC

d_gene: TRBD2
abundance: -
j_gene: TRBJ2-6
v_gene: TRBV6-1
CDR3aa: CASSEMAGVSGANVLTF
CDR3nt: TGTGCCAGCAGTGAAATGGCGGGAGTCTCTGGGGCCAACGTCCTGACTTTC

d_gene: -
abundance: -
j_gene: TRBJ1-1
v_gene: TRBV21-1
CDR3aa: CASSKGDRGPYGAEAFF
CDR3nt: TGTGCCAGCAGCAAAGGGGACAGGGGGCCGTACGGCGCTGAAGCTTTCTTT

d_gene: -
abundance: -
j_gene: TRBJ1-1
v_gene: TRBV6-5
CDR3aa: CASSLQGSLNTEAFF
CDR3nt: TGTGCCAGCAGCTTACAGGGTAGTCTGAACACTGAAGCTTTCTTT

d_gene: -
abundance: -
j_gene: TRBJ2-5
v_gene: TRBV7-8
CDR3aa: CASSRDGKETQYF
CDR3nt: TGTGCCAGCAGCCGGGACGGGAAAGAGACCCAGTACTTC

d_gene: -
abundance: -
j_gene: TRBJ1-5
v_gene: TRBV14
CDR3aa: CASSTDSKSQHF
CDR3nt: TGTGCCAGCAGCACGGACAGTAAATCCCAGCATTTT

d_gene: TRBD1
abundance: -
j_gene: TRBJ2-7
v_gene: TRBV3-1/TRBV3-2
CDR3aa: CASSPGETGGEQYF
CDR3nt: TGTGCCAGCAGCCCTGGGGAGACAGGGGGCGAGCAGTACTTC

d_gene: -
abundance: -
j_gene: TRBJ2-1
v_gene: TRBV10-3
CDR3aa: CAISESRPEDREQFF
CDR3nt: TGTGCCATCAGTGAGTCGAGGCCTGAGGATAGGGAGCAGTTCTTC

d_gene: TRBD1
abundance: -
j_gene: TRBJ2-7
v_gene: TRBV28
CDR3aa: CASRGQGPSSYEQYF
CDR3nt: TGTGCCAGCAGGGGACAGGGGCCCAGCTCCTACGAGCAGTACTTC

d_gene: -
abundance: -
j_gene: TRBJ2-3
v_gene: TRBV7-2
CDR3aa: CASSPRRWAKTSTDTQYF
CDR3nt: TGTGCCAGCAGCCCCCGCCGGTGGGCAAAAACTAGCACAGATACGCAGTATTTT

d_gene: TRBD1
abundance: -
j_gene: TRBJ2-4
v_gene: TRBV5-1
CDR3aa: CASNPGQGKNIQYF
CDR3nt: TGCGCCAGCAACCCGGGACAGGGGAAAAACATTCAGTACTTC

d_gene: -
abundance: -
j_gene: TRBJ2-7
v_gene: TRBV5-1
CDR3aa: CASSLGPTDTYEQYF
CDR3nt: TGCGCCAGCAGCTTGGGACCCACGGACACTTACGAGCAGTACTTC

d_gene: TRBD2
abundance: many
j_gene: TRBJ2-5
v_gene: TRBV4-1
CDR3aa: CASRAIMGLAGGGETQYF
CDR3nt: TGCGCCAGCAGAGCCATAATGGGACTAGCGGGAGGGGGAGAGACCCAGTACTTC

d_gene: -
abundance: -
j_gene: TRBJ2-5
v_gene: TRBV6-5
CDR3aa: CASSYRGTAQETQYF
CDR3nt: TGTGCCAGCAGTTACCGCGGGACAGCACAAGAGACCCAGTACTTC

d_gene: TRBD1
abundance: -
j_gene: TRBJ1-2
v_gene: TRBV28
CDR3aa: CASSAPLTGGYGYTF
CDR3nt: TGTGCCAGCAGTGCGCCCCTGACAGGGGGGTATGGCTACACCTTC

d_gene: -
abundance: -
j_gene: TRBJ1-6
v_gene: TRBV7-8
CDR3aa: CASRTNRANSPLHF
CDR3nt: TGTGCCAGCAGAACCAACAGGGCTAATTCACCCCTCCACTTT

d_gene: TRBD2
abundance: -
j_gene: TRBJ2-2
v_gene: TRBV28
CDR3aa: CASSLGLATTGELFF
CDR3nt: TGTGCCAGCAGCCTTGGACTAGCTACTACCGGGGAGCTGTTTTTT

d_gene: -
abundance: once
j_gene: TRBJ2-3
v_gene: TRBV11-2
CDR3aa: CASSLTGSPFGDTQYF
CDR3nt: TGTGCCAGCAGCTTAACAGGATCCCCATTTGGAGATACGCAGTATTTT

d_gene: -
abundance: -
j_gene: TRBJ1-2
v_gene: TRBV30
CDR3aa: CAWSVSDSSFYGYTF
CDR3nt: TGTGCCTGGAGTGTAAGCGACAGTTCTTTCTATGGCTACACCTTC